A single sample gave rise to the 27 T cell receptor beta chains below, sequenced in a study of T-cell reconstitution after alpha-beta-depleted transplantation in children. For TCRbeta, the library was prepared with unique molecular identifiers. TCRdb fed the PCR reads into MiXCR, producing one record per CDR3 protein. Of some 600,000 distinct CDR3 sequences in the sample, roughly 13% were seen once. Sequences were derived from PBMCs, mostly from graft donor cells, sampled 360 days after TCRalphabeta/CD19-depleted stem cell transplant. All receptors come from a male patient younger than 18 who had a stem cell transplant for acute myeloid leukemia, so the T cells may come from the graft donor.

This clonotype was counted a few times. V usage is TRBV5-1 and J usage is TRBJ2-7; D not resolved. Germline loops: CDR1 SGHRS, CDR2 YFSETQ. The CDR3 covers 12 residues. The V and J ends lost 3 bases and 3 bases respectively, with 7 bases between them. CDR3 bases: TGCGCCAGCAGCTCCAACGTCTACGAGCAGTACTTC. Its translation: CASSSNVYEQYF.

This rearrangement joins TRBV5-1 to TRBJ2-5; 11 nucleotides match TRBD2. The ends lost 3 bases at V and 3 bases at J; junction bases unmatched: 4. Germline lookup yields CDR1 SGHRS and CDR2 YFSETQ. The CDR3 sequence is 15 residues long. This CDR3 is CASSWKLAGEETQYF. CDR3 nucleotide sequence: TGCGCCAGCAGCTGGAAACTAGCGGGAGAAGAGACCCAGTACTTC.

The chain recombines TRBV7-2 with TRBJ2-7, with 7 bases matching TRBD1. CDR1 SGHTA and CDR2 FQGNSA come from the germline V gene. Germline trimming cut 5 bases from V and 0 bases from J; bases unmatched to any gene: 4. This CDR3 is built from 14 residues. This chain's CDR3 is CASSHGTVSYEQYF. CDR3 bases: TGTGCCAGCAGCCATGGGACAGTCTCCTACGAGCAGTACTTC.

This clonotype was detected a few times. The chain recombines TRBV9 with TRBJ2-3, with D possibly matching TRBD2 (5 bases). The V end lost 6 bases, the J end lost 2 bases, and 13 bases lay between the germline ends. The length of the CDR3 is 14 residues. Germline values: CDR1 SGDLS, CDR2 YYNGEE. CDR3 nucleotides: TGTGCCAGCAAGTGGACCGGGGACACAGATACGCAGTATTTT. Amino acids: CASKWTGDTDTQYF.

The chain combines TRBV20-1 with TRBJ2-5; D might be TRBD2 (5 bases). Germline V gene data show CDR1 as DFQATT and CDR2 as SNEGSKA (reference sequence). The CDR3 is 13 amino acids. V was trimmed by 0 bases and J by 1 base, leaving 6 bases between them. CDR3 nucleotides: TGCAGTGCTAGAGACCGGGGCCAAGAGACCCAGTACTTC. It codes for CSARDRGQETQYF.

The CDR3 nucleotides read TGTGCCAGCTCATCCTACCATAGCGGTTTCACAGATACGCAGTATTTT. Translating gives CASSSYHSGFTDTQYF. The J gene is TRBJ2-3, the V gene TRBV18, with D tentatively TRBD2 (6 bases). This CDR3 is built from 16 residues. Germline CDR1 is KGHSH and CDR2 is LQKENI. The V end lost 5 bases, the J end lost 2 bases, and 17 bases lay between the germline ends.

The J gene is TRBJ1-1, the V gene TRBV19, with D possibly matching TRBD1 (5 bases). Per germline, CDR1 LNHDA and CDR2 SQIVND (reference sequence). Trimming removed 10 bases from V and 10 bases from J, with 22 bases in between. The CDR3 totals 13 residues. CDR3 sequence reads: CATWNRARQGAFF. In nucleotides, the CDR3 is TGTGCCACTTGGAACCGGGCCCGGCAGGGAGCTTTCTTT.

This clonotype appeared a few times. This chain's CDR3 is CASRNLPLGRRSYEQYF. The CDR3 nucleotides are TGTGCCAGCAGGAACCTCCCCCTGGGTAGACGATCCTACGAGCAGTACTTC. The V call is TRBV28, the J call TRBJ2-7; unclear D gene. The CDR3 is 17 amino acids. V gave up 6 bases and J gave up 1 base, with 22 bases separating them. Germline V gene lookup returns CDR1 MDHEN and CDR2 SYDVKM. The variable domain in full, completed from reference TRBV28 and TRBJ2-7, reads DVKVTQSSRYLVKRTGEKVFLECVQDMDHENMFWYRQDPGLGLRLIYFSYDVKMKEKGDIPEGYSVSREKKERFSLILESASTNQTSMYLCASRNLPLGRRSYEQYFGPGTRLTVT.

This clonotype was detected only a few times. V gene TRBV20-1 combines with J gene TRBJ2-1; 13 bases align to TRBD2. The CDR3 sequence is 14 residues long. V lost 5 bases to trimming and J lost 8 bases; unmatched junction nucleotides: 6. Germline V gene sequence: CDR1 DFQATT, CDR2 SNEGSKA (reference sequence). The CDR3 loop is CSADGLAGVDEQFF. CDR3 sequence (DNA): TGCAGTGCTGACGGACTAGCGGGAGTCGATGAGCAGTTCTTC.

This clonotype occurred many times. The rearrangement links TRBV11-1 to TRBJ2-2; 7 nucleotides match TRBD1. Germline CDR1 SGHAT, CDR2 FQDESV (reference sequence). This CDR3 is built from 18 residues. With 11 bases clipped from V and 1 base from J, the junction kept 19 bases outside the gene matches. CDR3 DNA: TGTGCCGAAGACATACAGGGGCCCTCGATGGGGAACACCGGGGAGCTGTTTTTT. Translating gives CAEDIQGPSMGNTGELFF. The whole variable domain, remainder taken from reference TRBV11-1 and TRBJ2-2, is EAEVAQSPRYKITEKSQAVAFWCDPISGHATLYWYRQILGQGPELLVQFQDESVVDDSQLPKDRFSAERLKGVDSTLKIQPAELGDSAMYLCAEDIQGPSMGNTGELFFGEGSRLTVL.

This clonotype was recorded many times. The chain combines TRBV6-5 with TRBJ2-3, with 10 bases aligning to TRBD2. The CDR3 sequence is 17 residues long. The germline V gene encodes CDR1 MNHEY and CDR2 SVGAGI. J lost 3 bases, V lost 4 bases, and 10 bases had no gene match. CDR3 sequence (DNA): TGTGCCAGCAGTTCCCTAGCGGGGGCCCTCGAGACAGATACGCAGTATTTT. Amino acid sequence: CASSSLAGALETDTQYF.

The chain joins TRBV6-5 to TRBJ1-1; D uncertain. Germline CDR1 reads MNHEY; CDR2 reads SVGAGI. V was trimmed by 2 bases and J by 4 bases, leaving 8 bases between them. CDR3 length equals 13 residues. CDR3 coding DNA: TGTGCCAGCAGTTACCGGGGTACCACTGAAGCTTTCTTT. This translates into CASSYRGTTEAFF.

V is TRBV25-1 and J is TRBJ1-6; 7 bases agree with TRBD1. The ends lost 4 bases at V and 0 bases at J; junction bases unmatched: 6. The V gene's germline CDR1 is MGHDK and CDR2 SYGVNS. The length of the CDR3 is 17 residues. In DNA, the CDR3 is TGTGCCAGCAGTGTCCGGACAGGAAGCTCCTATAATTCACCCCTCCACTTT. This codes for CASSVRTGSSYNSPLHF. Based on the CDR3 plus reference TRBV25-1 and TRBJ1-6, the full variable domain is EADIYQTPRYLVIGTGKKITLECSQTMGHDKMYWYQQDPGMELHLIHYSYGVNSTEKGDLSSESTVSRIRTEHFPLTLESARPSHTSQYLCASSVRTGSSYNSPLHFGNGTRLTVT.

Only a few counts were recorded for this clonotype. CDR3 nucleotides: TGTGCCAGCAGTTACGGTTTAAACAGGGAAATTACCTCCTATAATTCACCCCTCCACTTT. Protein sequence: CASSYGLNREITSYNSPLHF. This chain uses TRBV6-2 or TRBV6-3 with TRBJ1-6, with a tentative D call TRBD1 (6 bases). The CDR3 has 20 amino acids. CDR1 is MNHEY, CDR2 SVGEGT, per germline. V shed 2 bases and J shed 0 bases, with 20 bases lying between them.

This clonotype showed up many times. The chain joins TRBV12-3 or TRBV12-4 to TRBJ1-1, with D possibly matching TRBD1 (6 bases). The CDR3 has 14 residues. V lost 8 bases, J lost 8 bases, and 21 bases lay in between. For the CDR3, the DNA is TGTGCCAGCTCCAACCTACAGGGTGTCAAGGAAGCTTTCTTT. Protein: CASSNLQGVKEAFF.

The CDR3 DNA sequence: TGCAGCCTAGACCCGGGACAGGGGGTCTCCTACGAGCAGTACTTC. Translation: CSLDPGQGVSYEQYF. V is TRBV29-1 and J is TRBJ2-7; TRBD1 agrees at 11 bases. V lost 8 bases to trimming and J lost 0 bases; unmatched junction nucleotides: 9. This CDR3 is built from 15 residues. Germline-derived CDR1 and CDR2 are SQVTM and ANQGSEA.

This clonotype was observed a handful of times. The J gene is TRBJ2-1, the V gene TRBV24-1; TRBD1 aligns across 9 bases. V was clipped by 0 bases and J by 4 bases; unmatched bases: 3. Germline V lookup: CDR1 KGHDR, CDR2 SFDVKD. The CDR3 sequence is 16 residues long. CDR3 DNA sequence: TGTGCCACCAGTGATTTGACAGGGGGCGGGTACAATGAGCAGTTCTTC. Its protein product is CATSDLTGGGYNEQFF.

This chain connects TRBV19 to TRBJ2-5; 9 bases line up with TRBD1. The J segment lost 6 bases and the V segment lost 5 bases, leaving 13 bases of the junction unmatched. This CDR3 spans 16 amino acids. Germline V gene lookup returns CDR1 LNHDA and CDR2 SQIVND (reference sequence). DNA for the CDR3: TGTGCCAGTAGTTCGAGTCCGGGACAGGGTGGACAGACCCAGTACTTC. This codes for CASSSSPGQGGQTQYF. Full variable domain (remainder filled in from reference TRBV19 and TRBJ2-5): DGGITQSPKYLFRKEGQNVTLSCEQNLNHDAMYWYRQDPGQGLRLIYYSQIVNDFQKGDIAEGYSVSREKKESFPLTVTSAQKNPTAFYLCASSSSPGQGGQTQYFGPGTRLLVL.

This clonotype was detected only once. The rearrangement links TRBV20-1 to TRBJ2-1; 7 positions agree with TRBD2. The germline V gene encodes CDR1 DFQATT and CDR2 SNEGSKA (reference sequence). With 1 base clipped from V and 2 bases from J, the junction kept 5 bases outside the gene matches. This CDR3 region has 15 residues. CDR3 in DNA: TGCAGTGCTAGAGCCCTAGCGGTGCCCTACAATGAGCAGTTCTTC. It yields the protein CSARALAVPYNEQFF.

The gene calls are TRBV23-1 and TRBJ2-1; TRBD1 agrees at 12 bases. TRBV23-1 is an ORF for which the function is uncertain. The CDR3 loop spans 12 amino acids. This CDR3 is CAIGTGGFEQFF. The CDR3 region has the DNA TGCGCAATTGGGACAGGGGGCTTTGAGCAGTTCTTC.

V and J are TRBV29-1 and TRBJ1-2; D unresolved. CDR3 length equals 14 residues. Germline V gives CDR1 SQVTM, CDR2 ANQGSEA. V shed 0 bases and J shed 3 bases, with 11 bases lying between them. CDR3 sequence (DNA): TGCAGCGTTGAAGATTCGGCGCTACACTATGGCTACACCTTC. Amino acid sequence: CSVEDSALHYGYTF.

This clonotype has only a few counts. The CDR3 is CSARDRSLQETQYF. In DNA form, the CDR3 reads TGCAGTGCTAGAGATCGATCCCTACAAGAGACCCAGTACTTC. This sequence joins TRBV20-1 and TRBJ2-5, with D uncertain. Germline V gene lookup returns CDR1 DFQATT and CDR2 SNEGSKA (reference sequence). CDR3 length equals 14 residues. The ends were cut back, 0 bases at V and 2 bases at J, with 10 bases in the middle.

This clonotype was counted a few times. The chain recombines TRBV27 with TRBJ2-7, with D unclear. The V end lost 6 bases, the J end lost 3 bases, and 12 bases lay between the germline ends. This CDR3 spans 13 amino acids. From germline, CDR1 is MNHEY and CDR2 SMNVEV (reference sequence). The CDR3 protein is CASRRGPYYEQYF. The DNA for the CDR3 is TGTGCCAGCAGACGTGGTCCTTACTACGAGCAGTACTTC.

There are a few counts of this clonotype. The V and J genes are TRBV15 and TRBJ1-3; unclear D gene. Germline V lookup: CDR1 LNHNV, CDR2 YYDKDF (reference sequence). Trimming left V 0 bases short and J 2 bases short, with 14 bases between. The CDR3 is 17 residues long. Here the CDR3 reads CATSRDWRRVTGNTIYF. The CDR3 DNA reads TGTGCCACCAGCAGAGATTGGAGACGCGTCACTGGAAACACCATATATTTT.

This clonotype was picked up a small number of times. The rearrangement joins TRBV12-3 or TRBV12-4 to TRBJ2-5; 8 nucleotides agree with TRBD2. The ends lost 6 bases at V and 4 bases at J; junction bases unmatched: 13. This CDR3 is built from 16 residues. CDR3 sequence (DNA): TGTGCCAGCAGCTCCCTTCCGGGAGGGGGAGGAGAGACCCAGTACTTC. Amino acid sequence: CASSSLPGGGGETQYF.

There are many counts of this clonotype. The chain joins TRBV7-9 to TRBJ1-4; D call uncertain. CDR1 is SEHNR, CDR2 FQNEAQ, per germline (reference sequence). The CDR3 length is 14 residues. The ends were cut back, 5 bases at V and 8 bases at J, with 15 bases in the middle. CDR3 protein: CASSPNRAIEKLFF. CDR3 in DNA: TGTGCCAGCAGCCCGAACCGAGCCATCGAAAAACTGTTTTTT.

The chain has TRBV20-1 and TRBJ1-4, with D unclear. Germline V gene sequence: CDR1 DFQATT, CDR2 SNEGSKA (reference sequence). The CDR3 is made up of 12 amino acids. V lost 0 bases and J 8 bases, leaving 7 bases between the germline ends. CDR3 loop: CSARDQAEKLFF. The CDR3 DNA is TGCAGTGCTAGAGATCAAGCAGAAAAACTGTTTTTT.